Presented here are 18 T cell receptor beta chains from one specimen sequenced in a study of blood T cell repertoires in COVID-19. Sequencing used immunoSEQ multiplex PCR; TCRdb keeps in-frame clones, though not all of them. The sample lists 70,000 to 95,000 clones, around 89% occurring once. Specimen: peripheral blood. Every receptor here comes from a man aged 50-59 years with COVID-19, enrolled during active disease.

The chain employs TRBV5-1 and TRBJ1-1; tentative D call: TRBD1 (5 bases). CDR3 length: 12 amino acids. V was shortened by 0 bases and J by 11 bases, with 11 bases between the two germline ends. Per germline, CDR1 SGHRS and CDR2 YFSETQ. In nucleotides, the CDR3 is TGCGCCAGCAGCTTGGATATGGGGCGGGCTTTCTTT. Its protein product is CASSLDMGRAFF.

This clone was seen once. The CDR3 DNA sequence: TGTGCCAGCAGCTTAACTTGGACGGGACAGTTCTTC. Encoded protein: CASSLTWTGQFF. V gene TRBV7-9 combines with J gene TRBJ2-1; TRBD2 might be the D (5 bases). The CDR3 has 12 residues. CDR1 is SEHNR, CDR2 FQNEAQ, per germline (reference sequence). With 2 bases removed from V and 13 bases from J, the gap between germline ends came to 12 bases.

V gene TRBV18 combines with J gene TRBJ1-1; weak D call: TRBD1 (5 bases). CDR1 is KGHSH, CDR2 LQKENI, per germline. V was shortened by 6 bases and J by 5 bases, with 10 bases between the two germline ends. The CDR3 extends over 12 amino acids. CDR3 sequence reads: CASSRGLTEAFF. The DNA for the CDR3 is TGTGCCAGCTCCCGGGGACTAACTGAAGCTTTCTTT. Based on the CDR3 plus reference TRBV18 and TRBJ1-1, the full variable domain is NAGVMQNPRHLVRRRGQEARLRCSPMKGHSHVYWYRQLPEEGLKFMVYLQKENIIDESGMPKERFSAEFPKEGPSILRIQQVVRGDSAAYFCASSRGLTEAFFGQGTRLTVV.

CDR3 in DNA: TGTGCCAGTACCCCATTTACGGGTCCCGGAAACACCATATATTTT. This codes for CASTPFTGPGNTIYF. The rearrangement joins TRBV19 to TRBJ1-3; D gene ambiguous. V was cut by 7 bases and J by 4 bases, with 17 bases left in between. The CDR3 loop spans 15 amino acids. Looked up from germline, CDR1 is LNHDA and CDR2 is SQIVND (reference sequence).

The CDR3 loop reads CASSQDTRDTEAFF. CDR3 DNA sequence: TGTGCCAGCAGCCAAGATACCAGGGACACTGAAGCTTTCTTT. The chain carries TRBV4-2 and TRBJ1-1; a weak D match, TRBD1 (5 bases). The V end lost 0 bases, the J end lost 3 bases, and 8 bases lay between the germline ends. The CDR3 sequence is 14 residues long. CDR1 is LGHNA, CDR2 YNFKEQ, per germline.

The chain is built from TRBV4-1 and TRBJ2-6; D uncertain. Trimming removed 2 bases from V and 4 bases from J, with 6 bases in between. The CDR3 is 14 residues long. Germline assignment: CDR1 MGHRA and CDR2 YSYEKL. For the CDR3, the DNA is TGCGCCAGCAGCCAACGGGTCGGGGCCAACGTCCTGACTTTC. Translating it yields CASSQRVGANVLTF.

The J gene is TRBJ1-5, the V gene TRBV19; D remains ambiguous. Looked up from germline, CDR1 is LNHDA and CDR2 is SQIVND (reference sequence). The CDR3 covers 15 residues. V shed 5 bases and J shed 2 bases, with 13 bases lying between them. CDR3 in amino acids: CASSSSPLGNQPQHF. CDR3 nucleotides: TGTGCCAGTAGTTCCAGTCCTCTCGGCAATCAGCCCCAGCATTTT.

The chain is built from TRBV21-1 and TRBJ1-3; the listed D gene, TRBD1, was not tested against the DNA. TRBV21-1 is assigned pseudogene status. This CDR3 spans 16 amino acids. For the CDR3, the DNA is TGTGCCAGCAGCAAAGGGAAGACAGGGATGGGAAACACCATATATTTT. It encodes CASSKGKTGMGNTIYF.

In nucleotides, the CDR3 is TGCAGCGTAGTACAGCCGGGACTAGCGGGGGTTGTTACGCAGTATTTT. Amino acids: CSVVQPGLAGVVTQYF. V and J are TRBV29-1 and TRBJ2-3; 14 bases align to TRBD2. After removal of 6 bases from V and 8 bases from J, the junction contained 13 bases not matched to a gene. The CDR3 length is 16 residues. Germline CDR1 and CDR2: SQVTM and ANQGSEA.

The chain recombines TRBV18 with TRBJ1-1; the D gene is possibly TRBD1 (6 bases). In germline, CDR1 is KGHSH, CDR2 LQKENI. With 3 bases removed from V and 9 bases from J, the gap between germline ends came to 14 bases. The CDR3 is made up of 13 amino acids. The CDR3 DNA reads TGTGCCAGCTCACCCCCAGAAAGGGGGAAAGCTTTCTTT. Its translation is CASSPPERGKAFF.

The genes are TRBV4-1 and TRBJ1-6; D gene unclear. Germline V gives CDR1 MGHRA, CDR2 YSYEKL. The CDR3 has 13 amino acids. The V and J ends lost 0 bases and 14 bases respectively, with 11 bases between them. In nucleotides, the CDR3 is TGCGCCAGCAGCCAAGATTTCGGGGTCTCCCTCCACTTT. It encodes CASSQDFGVSLHF.

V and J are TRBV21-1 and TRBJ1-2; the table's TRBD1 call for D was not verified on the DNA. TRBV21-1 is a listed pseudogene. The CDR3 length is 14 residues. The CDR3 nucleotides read TGTGCCAGCAGCCGGGACACCCCTCCCGGTGGCTACACCTTC. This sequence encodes CASSRDTPPGGYTF.

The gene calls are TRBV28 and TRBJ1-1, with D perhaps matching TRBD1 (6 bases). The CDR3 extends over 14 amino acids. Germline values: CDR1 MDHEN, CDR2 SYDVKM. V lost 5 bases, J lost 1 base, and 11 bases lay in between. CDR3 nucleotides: TGTGCCAGCAGTCGAGGGGGTGGGAACACTGAAGCTTTCTTT. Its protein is CASSRGGGNTEAFF.

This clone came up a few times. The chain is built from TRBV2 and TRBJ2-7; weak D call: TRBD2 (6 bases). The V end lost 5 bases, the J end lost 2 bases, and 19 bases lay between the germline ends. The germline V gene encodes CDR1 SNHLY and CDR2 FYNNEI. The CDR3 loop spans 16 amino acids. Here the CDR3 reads CASSLFPGTATYEQYF. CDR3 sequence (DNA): TGTGCCAGCAGTCTTTTCCCCGGGACTGCTACCTACGAGCAGTACTTC.

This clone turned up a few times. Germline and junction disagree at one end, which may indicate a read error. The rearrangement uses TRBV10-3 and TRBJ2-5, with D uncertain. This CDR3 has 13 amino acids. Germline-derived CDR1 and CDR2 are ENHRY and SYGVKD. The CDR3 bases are TGTGCCACCAGTGGAGCCCGCCAAGAGACCCAGTACTTC. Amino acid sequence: CATSGARQETQYF.

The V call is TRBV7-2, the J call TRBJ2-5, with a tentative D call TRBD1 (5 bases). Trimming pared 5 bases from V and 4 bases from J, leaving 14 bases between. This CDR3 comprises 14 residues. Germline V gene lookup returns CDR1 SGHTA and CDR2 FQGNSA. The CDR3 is CASSVKGLGETQYF. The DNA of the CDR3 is TGTGCCAGCAGCGTAAAGGGGCTGGGAGAGACCCAGTACTTC. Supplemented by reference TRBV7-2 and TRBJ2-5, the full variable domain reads GAGVSQSPSNKVTEKGKDVELRCDPISGHTALYWYRQSLGQGLEFLIYFQGNSAPDKSGLPSDRFSAERTGGSVSTLTIQRTQQEDSAVYLCASSVKGLGETQYFGPGTRLLVL.

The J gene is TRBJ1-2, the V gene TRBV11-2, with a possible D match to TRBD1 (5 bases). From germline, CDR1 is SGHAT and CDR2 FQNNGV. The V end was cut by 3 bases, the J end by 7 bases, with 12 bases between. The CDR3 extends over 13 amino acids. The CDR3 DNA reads TGTGCCAGCAGCTTTCAGGGAATTGGTGGCTACACCTTC. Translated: CASSFQGIGGYTF.

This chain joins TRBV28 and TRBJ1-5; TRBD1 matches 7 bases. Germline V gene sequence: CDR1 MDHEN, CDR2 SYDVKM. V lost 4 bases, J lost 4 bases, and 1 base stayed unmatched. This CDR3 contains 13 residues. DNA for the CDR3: TGTGCCAGCAGTTGGGGACAGAATCAGCCCCAGCATTTT. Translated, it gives CASSWGQNQPQHF.